A selection of T cell receptor beta chains follows, all from one sample in a study of cytomegalovirus exposure and HLA in healthy donors. Assay used: immunoSEQ multiplex PCR; TCRdb lists only in-frame clones, some missing. The top ten hold about 2% of the sample, which has 200,000 to 250,000 clones, around nine tenths seen once. Material for sequencing was PBMCs. The receptors derive from a woman under 30 in good health and CMV-seropositive. Each CDR3 is given with its conserved first and last residue. Each record gives: CDR3 length, V gene, J gene, D gene, clone size, CDR3 DNA, CDR3 protein. D genes are given only for firm matches. Some rows have no size entry. The others give once, few or many, or a class for an expanded clone.

16	TRBV7-9	TRBJ1-4	TRBD1	.	TGTGCCAGCAGCTTAGACAGGGGCTACTCTAATGAAAAACTGTTTTTT	CASSLDRGYSNEKLFF
14	TRBV28	TRBJ2-5	.	.	TGTGCCAGCATCGTCGGGGGAGCCCAAGAGACCCAGTACTTC	CASIVGGAQETQYF
15	TRBV6-5	TRBJ1-5	TRBD1	.	TGTGCCACCTCACGGACAGGGGGACTCAATCAGCCCCAGCATTTT	CATSRTGGLNQPQHF
15	TRBV6-1	TRBJ2-1	.	.	TGTGCCAGCACTCAGTGGGGGGGCGGTGGCAATGAGCAGTTCTTC	CASTQWGGGGNEQFF
13	TRBV7-7	TRBJ2-1	TRBD1	.	TGTGCCAGCAGCGTGGACAGGGGGAATGAGCAGTTCTTC	CASSVDRGNEQFF
16	TRBV5-1	TRBJ2-1	TRBD1	.	TGCGCCAGCAGCGAGGGACAGGGGAAACCTTACAATGAGCAGTTCTTC	CASSEGQGKPYNEQFF
15	TRBV7-7	TRBJ2-2	TRBD1	.	TGTGCCAGCAGTCCTTCTACAGGGGGCACCGGGGAGCTGTTTTTT	CASSPSTGGTGELFF
14	TRBV10-3	TRBJ2-7	.	.	TGTGCCACCAGGGGGGCGGGAGCGTTTTACGAGCAGTACTTC	CATRGAGAFYEQYF
16	TRBV30	TRBJ1-5	TRBD1	.	TGTGCCTGGAGTGGCCCGATCGGGACAGCCAATCAGCCCCAGCATTTT	CAWSGPIGTANQPQHF
14	TRBV28	TRBJ2-2	.	.	TGTGCCAGCAGTTTATACAGGGCCCTCGGGGAGCTGTTTTTT	CASSLYRALGELFF
19	TRBV14	TRBJ2-1	TRBD2	once	TGTGCCAGCAGCCAAGTACCTAGCGGGAGTTGGCGAACCTACAATGAGCAGTTCTTC	CASSQVPSGSWRTYNEQFF
14	TRBV25-1	TRBJ2-7	.	.	TGTGCCAGCAGTGTCAGCAGAGGGTCGTACGAGCAGTACTTC	CASSVSRGSYEQYF
14	TRBV2	TRBJ2-7	TRBD2	few	TGTGCCAGCAGTGCTGGACTAGCGGGGTACGAGCAGTACTTC	CASSAGLAGYEQYF
15	TRBV7-2	TRBJ1-2	.	.	TGTGCCAGCAGCTTACGGCTGGGGGGGGTCTATGGCTACACCTTC	CASSLRLGGVYGYTF
18	TRBV7-9	TRBJ2-6	TRBD2	.	TGTGCCAGCAGCCCCCGAGCGGGAGAAGGAGATGGGGCCAACGTCCTGACTTTC	CASSPRAGEGDGANVLTF
17	TRBV2	TRBJ1-1	TRBD1	.	TGTGCCACCCTTGGGGGGCAGGACAGGGCTGGGAACACTGAAGCTTTCTTT	CATLGGQDRAGNTEAFF
17	TRBV27	TRBJ1-5	.	.	TGTGCCAGCAGTTTCGTGGGCGAAGCTTATAGCAATCAGCCCCAGCATTTT	CASSFVGEAYSNQPQHF
16	TRBV4-1	TRBJ1-5	TRBD1	.	TGCGCCAGCAGCCTGACAGGGACAGGGGGTATCCAGCCCCAGCATTTT	CASSLTGTGGIQPQHF
13	TRBV4-1	TRBJ1-2	.	.	TGCGCCAGCCGGCCGGGGGGCTCCTATGGCTACACCTTC	CASRPGGSYGYTF
17	TRBV27	TRBJ2-3	.	.	TGTGCCAGCAGTTTGCTACCGCGCGCTTATAGCACAGATACGCAGTATTTT	CASSLLPRAYSTDTQYF
11	TRBV27	TRBJ1-2	.	.	TGTGCCAAAGGACTGAAGGGTGGGGACACCTTC	CAKGLKGGDTF
15	TRBV19	TRBJ2-1	TRBD1	.	TGTGCCAGTAGTTGGGGGACAGGCCACGACAATGAGCAGTTCTTC	CASSWGTGHDNEQFF
15	TRBV6-1	TRBJ2-2	.	.	TGTGCCAGCAGTGATGACAGGTTCGGGATCGGGGAGCTGTTTTTT	CASSDDRFGIGELFF
15	TRBV19	TRBJ1-5	.	.	TGTGCCAGTAGTACCTTTTTGGGGGGGAATCAGCCCCAGCATTTT	CASSTFLGGNQPQHF
15	TRBV27	TRBJ2-7	TRBD1	.	TGTGCCAGCGCGCTCGGGACAGGACCATCCTACGAGCAGTACTTC	CASALGTGPSYEQYF
16	TRBV29-1	TRBJ2-1	TRBD2	.	TGCAGCGTTGAAGTTATAGCGGGAGGGCCCCCCAATGAGCAGTTCTTC	CSVEVIAGGPPNEQFF
15	TRBV6-1	TRBJ2-7	TRBD2	.	TGTGCCAGCAGTGCGACTAGCGCAAGGTCTTACGAGCAGTACTTC	CASSATSARSYEQYF
13	TRBV30	TRBJ1-1	.	.	TGTGCCTGGAGTACAGGCAGGAGCACTGAAGCTTTCTTT	CAWSTGRSTEAFF
13	TRBV11-3	TRBJ2-1	.	once	TGTGCCAGCAGCTTCGGGGAGAGGAATGAGCAGTTCTTC	CASSFGERNEQFF
12	TRBV28	TRBJ2-7	TRBD2	.	TGTGCCACCGAGGGACTAGGCGACGAGCAGTACTTC	CATEGLGDEQYF
13	TRBV7-9	TRBJ2-5	.	.	TGTGCCAGCAGTCGGCAGAGGCGAGAGACCCAGTACTTC	CASSRQRRETQYF
18	TRBV28	TRBJ1-5	.	once	TGTGCCAGCAAAATTAGTCGGGGGGCAGCTAATAGCAATCAGCCCCAGCATTTT	CASKISRGAANSNQPQHF
15	TRBV6-5	TRBJ2-5	.	.	TGTGCCAGCAGTTACTCGCTCGCAGGTCAAGAGACCCAGTACTTC	CASSYSLAGQETQYF
17	TRBV27	TRBJ2-1	TRBD2	.	TGTGCCAGCAGTTCCGCCCGGACTAGCGGGAGATTGGATGAGCAGTTCTTC	CASSSARTSGRLDEQFF
15	TRBV19	TRBJ2-7	TRBD1	.	TGTGCCAGTAGTTCCCGACCGACAGGGCCCTACGAGCAGTACTTC	CASSSRPTGPYEQYF
15	TRBV4-1	TRBJ1-1	.	once	TGCGCCAGCAGCCAAGATTTTTGGTTGTTCGAGGAAGCTTTCTTT	CASSQDFWLFEEAFF
19	TRBV7-9	TRBJ2-4	TRBD1	.	TGTGCCAGCAGCTCCGGACAGGGCGGGTGGGACTTAGCCAAAAACATTCAGTACTTC	CASSSGQGGWDLAKNIQYF
14	TRBV27	TRBJ1-1	TRBD1	.	TGTGCCAGCAGTTTTGGACAGGGTGGCACTGAAGCTTTCTTT	CASSFGQGGTEAFF
16	TRBV4-1	TRBJ2-1	TRBD2	.	TGCGCCAGCAGCCAACCAACTAGCGGGTACGGCAATGAGCAGTTCTTC	CASSQPTSGYGNEQFF
18	TRBV7-9	TRBJ1-2	TRBD1	.	TGTGCCAGCAGCATAGACTACCCCCGGGACAGCCAAACTGGGGGCTACACCTTC	CASSIDYPRDSQTGGYTF
16	TRBV28	TRBJ2-7	TRBD2	.	TGTGCCAGCAGTTTATATTTCGGCGGGAGGGGGTACGAGCAGTACTTC	CASSLYFGGRGYEQYF
16	TRBV5-6	TRBJ2-7	.	.	TGTGCCAGCAGCCAAAGTCCCGGGACTGGCACCTACGAGCAGTACTTC	CASSQSPGTGTYEQYF
14	TRBV6-5	TRBJ2-7	TRBD1	few	TGTGCCAGCAGGTACCCGGGACAGAGCTACGAGCAGTACTTC	CASRYPGQSYEQYF
16	TRBV11-2	TRBJ2-3	.	.	TGTGCCAGCAGCCCTGAGGTAGACTTTGGCACAGATACGCAGTATTTT	CASSPEVDFGTDTQYF
15	TRBV19	TRBJ2-2	TRBD2	.	TGTGCCAGTATTCGACTAGCAGCGAACACCGGGGAGCTGTTTTTT	CASIRLAANTGELFF
16	TRBV19	TRBJ2-7	.	.	TGTGCCAGTAGCCTAGGAGGGATTCCCCCGACCTACGAGCAGTACTTC	CASSLGGIPPTYEQYF
15	TRBV9	TRBJ2-7	TRBD2	.	TGTGCCAGCAGCGGAAAGCGGGGTAACCTCTACGAGCAGTACTTC	CASSGKRGNLYEQYF
14	TRBV2	TRBJ2-5	.	once	TGTGCCAGCAGTGAACGAGGGCTAGTGGAGACCCAGTACTTC	CASSERGLVETQYF
12	TRBV2	TRBJ2-7	TRBD2	.	TGTGCCAGCAGTGAAGTCCTAGCGGGGCAGTACTTC	CASSEVLAGQYF
14	TRBV5-1	TRBJ2-7	.	.	TGCGCCAGCAGAGGACCGACAGCCACCTACGAGCAGTACTTC	CASRGPTATYEQYF
12	TRBV4-1	TRBJ2-1	.	once	TGCGCCAGCAGCCAAGTGGCAAATGAGCAGTTCTTC	CASSQVANEQFF
12	TRBV7-2	TRBJ2-7	.	.	TGTGCCAGCAGGGACAAAACTTACGAGCAGTACTTC	CASRDKTYEQYF
14	TRBV10-3	TRBJ2-3	TRBD1	.	TGTGCCATCAGTGGACAGGGGATCACAGATACGCAGTATTTT	CAISGQGITDTQYF